The clone carrying this T cell receptor beta chain has a count of ten or more. Its antigen is not identified. The sample belongs to a study of T-cell reconstitution after alpha-beta-depleted transplantation in children. General study points: Surviving recipient cells, namely T cells and thymic progenitors, were the source of high day-60 TCRbeta diversity in some patients. After one year, T-cell counts and TCRbeta diversity mostly came from new T cells.

Unique molecular identifiers tagged the TCRbeta library. TCRdb used MiXCR to reprocess the PCR reads, holding one entry per CDR3 protein. This table holds 250,000 to 300,000 distinct CDR3 sequences, around a tenth found once. Germline loops: CDR1 DFQATT, CDR2 SNEGSKA (reference sequence). The CDR3 covers 15 residues. V was pared by 0 bases and J by 4 bases, with 14 bases between. The gene calls are TRBV20-1 and TRBJ2-3; tentative D call: TRBD1 (5 bases). This TCR derives from a male patient under 10 years old who had a stem cell transplant for chronic granulomatous disease, so the T cells may come from the graft donor. This specimen was peripheral blood, taken 180 days after TCRalphabeta/CD19-depleted stem cell transplant. CDR3 sequence (DNA): TGCAGTGCTAGAGATGGGGCCAGGTTCGCAGATACGCAGTATTTT. It yields the protein CSARDGARFADTQYF.